The 27 T cell receptor beta chains listed next were all sequenced from one sample in a study of blood T cells in healthy people across ages (dated by TCRdb to the mid-2010s). Receptor libraries were prepared by 5' RACE. TCRdb lists the instrument as Illumina HiSeq 2500. A second PCR of about 7 to 12 cycles was run with a J-beta primer mix and a sample-barcoded 5' primer. TCRdb reprocessed the public reads (quality trimming at Q25 with fastp, clone calling with MiXCR) and kept in-frame beta chains. Each CDR3 protein gets just one entry, which takes the most common genes and DNA from the rows behind it. This sample comprises some 730,000 distinct CDR3 sequences, about a fifth of them detected only once. Together, the top ten hold around a fifth of the sample. The sample taken for sequencing was blood. The receptors derive from a man between 65 and 79 years old in good health.

This clonotype was recorded a few times. The chain uses TRBV3-1 and TRBJ2-1, with TRBD2 identical over 10 bases. The CDR3 extends over 17 amino acids. The germline V gene encodes CDR1 LGHDT and CDR2 YNNKEL (reference sequence). V trimming: 0 bases; J trimming: 4 bases; junction bases outside the gene matches: 6. CDR3 sequence (DNA): TGTGCCAGCAGCCAAGATCGTCTAGCGGGGGCTTACAATGAGCAGTTCTTC. Protein: CASSQDRLAGAYNEQFF.

The chain joins TRBV5-1 to TRBJ2-7; 12 nucleotides line up with TRBD1. The DNA end favors TRBJ2-1, so the J call may be wrong. CDR1 is SGHRS, CDR2 YFSETQ, per germline. The CDR3 is 16 amino acids. The CDR3 here is CASSPGRDRGLNEQFF. DNA for the CDR3: TGCGCCAGCAGCCCTGGCCGGGACAGGGGGCTCAATGAGCAGTTCTTC.

This clonotype showed up just a few times. V is TRBV6-6 and J is TRBJ2-5, with 10 positions matching TRBD1. The DNA end favors TRBJ2-7, so the J call may be wrong. The CDR3 loop spans 15 amino acids. Germline-derived CDR1 and CDR2 are MNHNY and SVGAGI (reference sequence). In DNA, the CDR3 is TGTGCCAGCAGGGAGGGGACAGGGGTATTCTACGAGCAGTACGTC. The encoded protein is CASREGTGVFYEQYV.

This clonotype showed up just a few times. The V call is TRBV6-2 or TRBV6-3, the J call TRBJ2-5; TRBD1 might be the D (6 bases). V was clipped by 2 bases and J by 5 bases, with 24 bases between them. Germline V CDR1 and CDR2: MNHEY, SVGEGT. CDR3 size: 18 residues. The CDR3 region has the DNA TGTGCCAGCAGTTACCCTACCTCGATTCTAAACAGGGTTGAGACCCAGTACTTC. Protein: CASSYPTSILNRVETQYF.

This clonotype has a count of ten or more. The chain joins TRBV7-2 to TRBJ2-5; D uncertain. The CDR3 runs 13 residues. The germline gives CDR1 SGHTA, CDR2 FQGNSA. Trimming removed 5 bases from V and 0 bases from J, with 7 bases in between. In nucleotides, the CDR3 is TGTGCCAGCAGCCCAACGCACCAAGAGACCCAGTACTTC. This gives the protein CASSPTHQETQYF.

Only a few counts were recorded for this clonotype. The chain has TRBV28 and TRBJ2-5, with 7 positions matching TRBD1. The J call may not be correct, given that the DNA end is closer to TRBJ2-7. CDR1 is MDHEN and CDR2 is SYDVKM in the germline V gene. This CDR3 is 14 amino acids long. CDR3 DNA sequence: TGTGCCAGCAGTACCTCTTCAGGGGGTCGCGAGCAGTACTTC. Translation gives CASSTSSGGREQYF.

This chain connects TRBV29-1 to TRBJ1-1; D is uncertain. The germline V gene encodes CDR1 SQVTM and CDR2 ANQGSEA. V gave up 4 bases and J gave up 3 bases, with 9 bases separating them. The CDR3 runs 12 residues. CDR3 region: CSVGHADTEAFF. CDR3 DNA: TGCAGCGTTGGACACGCGGACACTGAAGCTTTCTTT.

The chain has TRBV7-9 and TRBJ2-5; a weak D match, TRBD2 (5 bases). The V end lost 5 bases, the J end lost 5 bases, and 15 bases lay between the germline ends. This CDR3 spans 14 amino acids. CDR1 and CDR2 from the germline V gene are SEHNR and FQNEAQ (reference sequence). CDR3 bases: TGTGCCAGCAGCCCCGGACTCGTAGAGGAGACCCAGTACTTC. Its protein is CASSPGLVEETQYF. The complete variable domain, with remaining parts taken from reference TRBV7-9 and TRBJ2-5, reads DTGVSQNPRHKITKRGQNVTFRCDPISEHNRLYWYRQTLGQGPEFLTYFQNEAQLEKSRLLSDRFSAERPKGSFSTLEIQRTEQGDSAMYLCASSPGLVEETQYFGPGTRLLVL.

This clonotype was picked up many times. This chain uses TRBV5-1 with TRBJ2-2; D may be TRBD1 (7 bases). The CDR3 runs to 15 residues. The V end was cut by 3 bases, the J end by 5 bases, with 14 bases between. Germline CDR1 SGHRS, CDR2 YFSETQ. As DNA, the CDR3 is TGCGCCAGCAGCTACCGACAGGGAGGAACCGGGGAGCTGTTTTTT. This codes for CASSYRQGGTGELFF.

The chain uses TRBV7-2 and TRBJ1-1; a possible D gene is TRBD1 (5 bases). The V and J ends lost 4 bases and 0 bases respectively, with 12 bases between them. Looked up from germline, CDR1 is SGHTA and CDR2 is FQGNSA. The CDR3 consists of 15 residues. In DNA form, the CDR3 reads TGTGCCAGCAGCTCCCGACAGCCCTTGAACACTGAAGCTTTCTTT. This encodes CASSSRQPLNTEAFF.

The chain combines TRBV19 with TRBJ2-5; D perhaps matches TRBD1 (6 bases). Matching the DNA end better, TRBJ2-7 makes the J call doubtful. The germline V gene encodes CDR1 LNHDA and CDR2 SQIVND (reference sequence). This CDR3 comprises 15 residues. The CDR3 here is CASSMGAGAVHEQYF. The CDR3 DNA is TGTGCCAGTAGTATGGGGGCAGGGGCCGTCCACGAGCAGTACTTC.

This chain connects TRBV11-3 to TRBJ1-6; D call uncertain. The V end was cut by 6 bases, the J end by 7 bases, with 13 bases between. Germline loops: CDR1 SGHNT, CDR2 YENEEA. This CDR3 is built from 14 residues. CDR3 sequence reads: CASSRAGGNSPLHF. CDR3 in DNA: TGTGCCAGCAGTCGGGCCGGTGGGAATTCACCCCTCCACTTT.

This clonotype was picked up a small number of times. The chain joins TRBV3-1 to TRBJ2-5, with D unclear. The J call is in doubt because the DNA end fits TRBJ2-7 better. Germline V lookup: CDR1 LGHDT, CDR2 YNNKEL (reference sequence). The CDR3 length is 13 residues. CDR3 in DNA: TGTGCCAGCAAGTTTGGCAGCTCCTACGAGCAGTACTTC. It translates to CASKFGSSYEQYF.

This clonotype has more than one count but fewer than ten. As DNA, the CDR3 is TGCGCCAGCAGCGTTGACAGGGTTGGGACCTACGAGCAGTACTTC. This translates into CASSVDRVGTYEQYF. The V call is TRBV5-1, the J call TRBJ2-7, with 7 bases matching TRBD1. J gave up 2 bases and V 4 bases, and 9 bases lay outside the gene matches. The germline V gene has CDR1 SGHRS and CDR2 YFSETQ. The CDR3 has 15 residues.

The sample holds one count of this clonotype. This chain links TRBV6-1 with TRBJ2-1; D is possibly TRBD2 (6 bases). The V end was cut by 7 bases, the J end by 3 bases, with 10 bases between. Germline CDR1 MNHNS, CDR2 SASEGT. The CDR3 length is 13 residues. The CDR3 bases are TGTGCCAGCAACGGCGGGGTCTACAATGAGCAGTTCTTC. Translated: CASNGGVYNEQFF.

V gene TRBV10-1 combines with J gene TRBJ2-5, with TRBD1 as a possible D gene (6 bases). The end of the DNA aligns better with TRBJ2-7, so the J call may be wrong. Germline V gene sequence: CDR1 WNHNN, CDR2 SYGVQD (reference sequence). This CDR3 has 14 residues. The CDR3 sequence: CASSDPGALYEQYF. CDR3 DNA sequence: TGCGCCAGCAGTGACCCAGGGGCCCTCTACGAGCAGTACTTC.

J is TRBJ2-5 and V is TRBV7-7; D is uncertain. The J call may be in error: the DNA end matches TRBJ2-7 better. CDR3 length: 13 residues. CDR1 is SSHAT, CDR2 FNYEAQ, per germline (reference sequence). CDR3 DNA sequence: TGTGCCAGCAGCTTAGCTTGGGCCTACGAGCAGTACTTC. It translates to CASSLAWAYEQYF.

The chain is built from TRBV7-2 and TRBJ1-5, with TRBD1 identical over 7 bases. V trimming: 5 bases; J trimming: 1 base; junction bases outside the gene matches: 11. The CDR3 loop spans 17 amino acids. From germline, CDR1 is SGHTA and CDR2 FQGNSA. In DNA form, the CDR3 reads TGTGCCAGCAGCCCTAAGGGGACAGCGAGGAGCAATCAGCCCCAGCATTTT. Translation gives CASSPKGTARSNQPQHF.

The gene calls are TRBV13 and TRBJ2-7; 12 nucleotides match TRBD2. Germline-derived CDR1 and CDR2 are PRHDT and FYEKMQ (reference sequence). V gave up 5 bases and J gave up 4 bases; unmatched junction bases: 9. This CDR3 is built from 16 residues. CDR3 sequence: CASSPRLAGARYEQYV. CDR3 coding DNA: TGTGCCAGCAGCCCCCGACTAGCGGGAGCAAGGTACGAGCAGTACGTC.

The J gene is TRBJ1-2, the V gene TRBV14; 8 bases agree with TRBD1. This CDR3 spans 13 amino acids. Germline V CDR1 and CDR2: SGHDN, FVKESK. Germline trimming cut 2 bases from V and 8 bases from J; bases unmatched to any gene: 4. The CDR3 region is CASSQRTGLGYTF. In DNA, the CDR3 is TGTGCCAGCAGCCAAAGGACAGGGTTGGGCTACACCTTC.

This clonotype was detected only a few times. The chain uses TRBV20-1 and TRBJ2-1; D gene ambiguous. V lost 0 bases to trimming and J lost 10 bases, with 7 bases between them. The length of the CDR3 is 11 residues. Per the germline V gene, CDR1 is DFQATT and CDR2 is SNEGSKA (reference sequence). The CDR3 spells CSARDQKEQFF. The CDR3 nucleotides read TGCAGTGCTAGAGATCAAAAGGAGCAGTTCTTC.

Remarks on this clonotype: At one boundary the junction diverges from the germline segment, which might be a read error. The chain couples TRBV29-1 to TRBJ2-3; D perhaps matches TRBD1 (5 bases). The CDR3 extends over 13 amino acids. The germline CDR1 and CDR2 sequences are SQVTM and ANQGSEA. The CDR3: CGVPRVSADTQYF. The CDR3 DNA is TGCGGCGTTCCCAGGGTTTCCGCAGATACGCAGTATTTT.

This clonotype was recorded a few times. The V gene is TRBV10-3, the J gene TRBJ2-1; either TRBD1 or TRBD2 may supply D (6 bases each). V was pared by 10 bases and J by 4 bases, with 17 bases between. Germline V gene data show CDR1 as ENHRY and CDR2 as SYGVKD. The CDR3 spans 14 residues. The CDR3 coding sequence is TGTGCCACGGGAAGAGGGGGGCCTTACAATGAGCAGTTCTTC. Its translation: CATGRGGPYNEQFF.

The table lists this clonotype with a few counts. The V call is TRBV27, the J call TRBJ1-1; no reliable D call. CDR1 and CDR2 (germline): MNHEY, SMNVEV (reference sequence). V was shortened by 6 bases and J by 11 bases, with 16 bases between the two germline ends. The CDR3 consists of 12 residues. CDR3 bases: TGTGCCAGCAGGCCCATCGAGGGCGGTGCTTTCTTT. Its translation: CASRPIEGGAFF.

V usage is TRBV18 and J usage is TRBJ1-6; no reliable D call. The CDR3 sequence is 14 residues long. The V and J ends lost 2 bases and 7 bases respectively, with 9 bases between them. From germline, CDR1 is KGHSH and CDR2 LQKENI. The DNA of the CDR3 is TGTGCCAGCTCACCATACGGGGAAAATTCACCCCTCCACTTT. It is translated as CASSPYGENSPLHF.

This clonotype was counted ten times or more. CDR3 bases: TGTGCCAGTAGTAGCGACAGACAAGAGACCCAGTACTTC. It translates to CASSSDRQETQYF. The chain carries TRBV12-3 or TRBV12-4 and TRBJ2-5, with D possibly called TRBD1 or TRBD2 (5 bases each). This CDR3 contains 13 residues. The V and J ends lost 9 bases and 2 bases respectively, with 13 bases between them.

The sample holds a few counts of this clonotype. The V call is TRBV10-3, the J call TRBJ2-1; TRBD2 agrees at 7 bases. CDR3 length equals 14 residues. V shed 11 bases and J 7 bases; nucleotides not matched to a gene: 14. From germline, CDR1 is ENHRY and CDR2 SYGVKD. CDR3 sequence reads: CASRGERRDNEQFF. In nucleotides, the CDR3 is TGTGCCTCACGGGGGGAAAGACGGGATAATGAGCAGTTCTTC.